One sample yielded the 16 T cell receptor beta chains listed below, sequenced in a study of patients and donors after allogeneic stem cell transplantation. Each CDR3 protein gets one entry after TCRdb re-called the RT-PCR reads with MiXCR. The table has about a million distinct CDR3 sequences, approximately 19% seen once. Specimen: blood, either unsorted or a sorted T cell fraction (not recorded which). These receptors came from a human donor who was either an allogeneic HSCT recipient or a stem cell or donor lymphocyte infusion donor (not recorded which). It is not recorded whose cells these are; they may come from a transplant donor.

This rearrangement joins TRBV20-1 to TRBJ2-7; the D is unclear. The CDR3 is 14 amino acids. Germline values: CDR1 DFQATT, CDR2 SNEGSKA (reference sequence). The V and J ends lost 3 bases and 4 bases respectively, with 16 bases between them. In DNA, the CDR3 is TGCAGTGCTAGGGGCGGTACGAATTTATACGAGCAGTACTTC. Translation gives CSARGGTNLYEQYF.

V gene TRBV12-3 or TRBV12-4 combines with J gene TRBJ1-6, with D unclear. The CDR3 totals 13 residues. Between the trimmed V and J ends, which lost 6 bases and 12 bases, there was a span of 15 bases. The CDR3 DNA follows: TGTGCCAGCAGGAGGGAAACCTATGAACCCCTCCACTTT. It specifies CASRRETYEPLHF.

The V call is TRBV11-3, the J call TRBJ2-7, with 16 bases fitting TRBD2. This CDR3 comprises 17 residues. Germline V gene data show CDR1 as SGHNT and CDR2 as YENEEA. Trimming took 5 bases from V and 5 from J; bases not matched to a gene: 9. In DNA, the CDR3 is TGTGCCAGCAGCAGAGGGACTAGCGGGAGGGCCATGGACGAGCAGTACTTC. Residues: CASSRGTSGRAMDEQYF.

This chain links TRBV7-2 with TRBJ2-2; D is ambiguous. CDR3 length: 15 amino acids. Germline CDR1 is SGHTA and CDR2 is FQGNSA. V was cut by 1 base and J by 12 bases, with 18 bases left in between. The CDR3 here is CASSLDELGTRKLFF. Here the CDR3 DNA reads TGTGCCAGCAGCTTAGATGAGTTGGGAACCCGTAAGCTGTTTTTT.

The chain has TRBV2 and TRBJ1-3; the D is unclear. The V end was cut by 7 bases, the J end by 9 bases, with 16 bases between. The length of the CDR3 is 13 residues. CDR1 SNHLY and CDR2 FYNNEI come from the germline V gene. This CDR3 reads CASIEGPATTIYF. CDR3 nucleotides: TGTGCCAGCATAGAGGGCCCGGCCACCACCATATATTTT.

The sample holds many counts of this clonotype. The chain has TRBV12-3 or TRBV12-4 and TRBJ2-3; 13 positions agree with TRBD2. The V and J ends lost 6 bases and 1 base, in that order; junction bases with no gene match: 4. The CDR3 length is 16 residues. The CDR3 nucleotides are TGTGCCAGCAGACTTGGACTAGCGGGGGGCACAGATACGCAGTATTTT. Residues: CASRLGLAGGTDTQYF.

This clonotype occurred a few times. This chain uses TRBV6-1 with TRBJ2-7; TRBD2 matches at 8 bases. V lost 6 bases to trimming and J lost 3 bases; unmatched junction nucleotides: 10. Germline lookup yields CDR1 MNHNS and CDR2 SASEGT. The CDR3 has 15 amino acids. CDR3 residues: CASSRGTRNLYEQYF. In DNA, the CDR3 is TGTGCCAGCAGCCGCGGGACTAGGAACCTCTACGAGCAGTACTTC.

In this sample, this clonotype turned up a few times. The J gene is TRBJ2-7, the V gene TRBV12-3 or TRBV12-4; 14 bases align to TRBD2. The CDR3 has 14 residues. J lost 6 bases, V lost 6 bases, and 4 bases had no gene match. DNA for the CDR3: TGTGCCAGCAGGAAGGGACTAGCGGGAGTCGAGCAGTACTTC. This translates into CASRKGLAGVEQYF.

The rearrangement uses TRBV2 and TRBJ2-1, with TRBD2 identical over 13 bases. With V trimmed by 4 bases and J by 5 bases, 14 bases remained unmatched. This CDR3 comprises 19 residues. Germline-derived CDR1 and CDR2 are SNHLY and FYNNEI. CDR3 coding DNA: TGTGCCAGCAGTGCGAGACTAGCGGGGGGCCTTCAGAGGGACAATGAGCAGTTCTTC. As protein: CASSARLAGGLQRDNEQFF.

Only a few counts were recorded for this clonotype. J is TRBJ1-2 and V is TRBV7-2, with 10 nucleotides matching TRBD1. Germline V gene sequence: CDR1 SGHTA, CDR2 FQGNSA. This CDR3 comprises 15 residues. The V segment lost 5 bases and the J segment 5 bases; nucleotides outside the gene matches: 8. The DNA of the CDR3 is TGTGCCAGCAGCCCTCTACCGGGACAGGGGTATGGCTACACCTTC. Its protein product is CASSPLPGQGYGYTF.

The gene calls are TRBV4-2 and TRBJ2-2; D may be TRBD1 (5 bases). In germline, CDR1 is LGHNA, CDR2 YNFKEQ. The CDR3 covers 16 residues. V lost 1 base, J lost 3 bases, and 12 bases lay in between. The CDR3 DNA reads as TGTGCCAGCAGCCAAGGAGATCTAGGGGACACCGGGGAGCTGTTTTTT. It codes for CASSQGDLGDTGELFF.

The CDR3 DNA reads as TGCAGTGCTAGAGATCCCGGGGGGGCTGACACTGAAGCTTTCTTT. It translates to CSARDPGGADTEAFF. The rearrangement uses TRBV20-1 and TRBJ1-1; the D gene is possibly TRBD1 (6 bases). The V end was cut by 0 bases, the J end by 3 bases, with 14 bases between. Germline-derived CDR1 and CDR2 are DFQATT and SNEGSKA (reference sequence). There are 15 residues in the CDR3.

This clonotype was seen a handful of times. The chain has TRBV5-1 and TRBJ1-1; TRBD1 might be the D (5 bases). CDR1 is SGHRS and CDR2 is YFSETQ in the germline V gene. CDR3 length: 13 amino acids. The V and J ends lost 5 bases and 1 base respectively, with 9 bases between them. The CDR3 nucleotides are TGCGCCAGCAGTGGGGCAGCGAACACTGAAGCTTTCTTT. It is translated as CASSGAANTEAFF.

This clonotype occurred a few times. This chain joins TRBV6-1 and TRBJ2-1; D gene unclear. Germline V gene lookup returns CDR1 MNHNS and CDR2 SASEGT. Trimming removed 6 bases from V and 3 bases from J, with 15 bases in between. This CDR3 spans 15 amino acids. The DNA of the CDR3 is TGTGCCAGCAGGGCCCAACGTCTCTTCTACAATGAGCAGTTCTTC. Translation: CASRAQRLFYNEQFF.

Of note for this clonotype: At one end the junction does not follow the germline gene, possibly because of a read error. V usage is TRBV29-1 and J usage is TRBJ2-3; 9 nucleotides agree with TRBD2. The CDR3 has 15 residues. CDR1 is SQVTM, CDR2 ANQGSEA, per germline. As DNA, the CDR3 is TGCAGCATTGAAGGAATAGCGGGAGAGCCAGATACGCAGTATTTT. Protein product: CSIEGIAGEPDTQYF.

V is TRBV5-1 and J is TRBJ2-7; TRBD1 agrees at 7 bases. This CDR3 spans 14 amino acids. V shed 4 bases, J shed 0 bases, and the junction held 4 bases outside the gene matches. CDR1 is SGHRS, CDR2 YFSETQ, per germline. CDR3: CASSPQGVSYEQYF. Here the CDR3 DNA reads TGCGCCAGCAGCCCTCAGGGGGTCTCCTACGAGCAGTACTTC.